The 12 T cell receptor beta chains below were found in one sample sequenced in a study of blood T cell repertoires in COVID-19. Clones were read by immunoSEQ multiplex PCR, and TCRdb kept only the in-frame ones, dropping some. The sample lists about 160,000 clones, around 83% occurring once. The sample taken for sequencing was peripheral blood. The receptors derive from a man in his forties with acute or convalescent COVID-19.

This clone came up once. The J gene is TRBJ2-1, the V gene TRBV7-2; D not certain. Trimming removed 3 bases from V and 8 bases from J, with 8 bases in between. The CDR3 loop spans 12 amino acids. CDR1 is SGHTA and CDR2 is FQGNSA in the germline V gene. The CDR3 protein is CASSLSFDEQFF. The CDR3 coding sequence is TGTGCCAGCAGCTTGTCTTTCGATGAGCAGTTCTTC.

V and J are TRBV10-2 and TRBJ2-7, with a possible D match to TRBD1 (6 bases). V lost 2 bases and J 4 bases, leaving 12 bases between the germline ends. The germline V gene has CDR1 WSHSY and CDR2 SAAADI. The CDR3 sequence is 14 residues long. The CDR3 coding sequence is TGCGCCAGCAGTGAGCCGGGACATGGGTACGAGCAGTACTTC. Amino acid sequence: CASSEPGHGYEQYF.

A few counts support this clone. CDR3 in amino acids: CASSPQGLNTEAFF. CDR3 in DNA: TGCGCCAGCAGCCCACAGGGATTGAACACTGAAGCTTTCTTT. V and J are TRBV5-1 and TRBJ1-1, with a tentative D call TRBD1 (6 bases). The germline gives CDR1 SGHRS, CDR2 YFSETQ. Between the trimmed V and J ends, which lost 4 bases and 0 bases, there was a span of 10 bases. CDR3 length: 14 residues.

CDR3 loop: CASSHYNGELFF. CDR3 bases: TGTGCCAGCAGCCATTATAACGGGGAGCTGTTTTTT. The rearrangement joins TRBV3-1 (or the pseudogene TRBV3-2) to TRBJ2-2, with D hard to call. This CDR3 is 12 amino acids long. V was shortened by 3 bases and J by 7 bases, with 6 bases between the two germline ends. Germline V gives CDR1 LGHDT, CDR2 YNNKEL (reference sequence).

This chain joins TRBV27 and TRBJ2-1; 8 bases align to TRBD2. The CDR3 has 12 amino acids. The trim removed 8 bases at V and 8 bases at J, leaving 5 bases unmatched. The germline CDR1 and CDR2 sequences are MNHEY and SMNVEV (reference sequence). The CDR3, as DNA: TGTGCCAGCTCGACTAGCGTTCATGAGCAGTTCTTC. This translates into CASSTSVHEQFF.

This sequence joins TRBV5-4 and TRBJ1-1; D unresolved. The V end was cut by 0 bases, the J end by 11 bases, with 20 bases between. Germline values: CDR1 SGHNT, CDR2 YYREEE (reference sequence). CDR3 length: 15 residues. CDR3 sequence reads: CASSLAGSGHRRAFF. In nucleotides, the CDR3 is TGTGCCAGCAGCTTGGCCGGGAGTGGCCATCGGAGGGCTTTCTTT. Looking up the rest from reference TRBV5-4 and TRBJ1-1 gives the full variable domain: ETGVTQSPTHLIKTRGQQVTLRCSSQSGHNTVSWYQQALGQGPQFIFQYYREEENGRGNFPPRFSGLQFPNYSSELNVNALELDDSALYLCASSLAGSGHRRAFFGQGTRLTVV.

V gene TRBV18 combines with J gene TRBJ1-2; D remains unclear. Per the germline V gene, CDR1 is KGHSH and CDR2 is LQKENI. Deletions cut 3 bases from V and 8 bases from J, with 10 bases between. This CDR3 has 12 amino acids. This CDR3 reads CASSPDYSGYTF. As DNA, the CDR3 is TGTGCCAGCTCACCCGATTACAGCGGCTACACCTTC.

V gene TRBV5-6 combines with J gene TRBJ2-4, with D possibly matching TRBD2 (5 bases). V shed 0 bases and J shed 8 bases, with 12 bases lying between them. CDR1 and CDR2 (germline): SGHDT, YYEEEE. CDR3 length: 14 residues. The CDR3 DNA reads TGTGCCAGCAGCTTGGCCGGGGTTAGGGACATTCAGTACTTC. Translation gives CASSLAGVRDIQYF.

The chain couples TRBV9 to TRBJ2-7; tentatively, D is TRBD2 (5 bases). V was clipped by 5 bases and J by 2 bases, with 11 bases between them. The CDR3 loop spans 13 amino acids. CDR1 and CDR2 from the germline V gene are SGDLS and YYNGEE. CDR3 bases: TGTGCCAGCAGTCCGGGAATCACCTACGAGCAGTACTTC. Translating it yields CASSPGITYEQYF.

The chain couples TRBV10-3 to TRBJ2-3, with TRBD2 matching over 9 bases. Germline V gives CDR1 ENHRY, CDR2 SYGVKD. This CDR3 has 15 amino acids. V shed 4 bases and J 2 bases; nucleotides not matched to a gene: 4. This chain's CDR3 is CAISGAGGDTDTQYF. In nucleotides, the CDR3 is TGTGCCATCAGTGGAGCGGGGGGCGACACAGATACGCAGTATTTT.

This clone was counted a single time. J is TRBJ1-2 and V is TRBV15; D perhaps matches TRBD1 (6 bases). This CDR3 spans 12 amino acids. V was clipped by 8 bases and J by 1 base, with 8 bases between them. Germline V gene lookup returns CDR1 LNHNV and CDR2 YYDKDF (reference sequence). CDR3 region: CATSDSNYGYTF. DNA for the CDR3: TGTGCCACCTCGGACAGTAACTATGGCTACACCTTC. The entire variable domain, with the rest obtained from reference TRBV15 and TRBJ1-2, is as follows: DAMVIQNPRYQVTQFGKPVTLSCSQTLNHNVMYWYQQKSSQAPKLLFHYYDKDFNNEADTPDNFQSRRPNTSFCFLDIRSPGLGDTAMYLCATSDSNYGYTFGSGTRLTVV.

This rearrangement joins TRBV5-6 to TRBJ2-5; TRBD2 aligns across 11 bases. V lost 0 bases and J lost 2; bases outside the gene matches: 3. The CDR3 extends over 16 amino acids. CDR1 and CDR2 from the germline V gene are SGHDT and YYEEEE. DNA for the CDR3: TGTGCCAGCAGCTTGGGACTAGCGGGGAAGCAAGAGACCCAGTACTTC. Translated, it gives CASSLGLAGKQETQYF.